The present T cell receptor beta chain was sequenced within a study of blood T cells in healthy people across ages. Across the study: Template switching caught about one barcoded beta molecule for each two T cells.

Germline V gene sequence: CDR1 SGHRS, CDR2 YFSETQ. CDR3 length: 16 amino acids. Regarding the study as a whole: TCR beta diversity correlated strongly with naive T cell percentage.

Primers used in a second PCR of about 6 to 11 cycles were a sample-barcoded 5' primer and a J-beta primer mix. Sequencing of every sample gave 2.5 million or more CDR3-containing paired-end reads. TCRdb processed the 5' RACE reads anew with MiXCR; each CDR3 protein has one entry. In the table there are approximately 690,000 distinct CDR3 sequences, around 54% of which are singletons. Ranging in age from about 6 to 95, the donors were healthy Caucasian individuals from Russia. A note on this clonotype: Its antigen is currently unknown.

The TCR sequence derives from a man aged 55-75 years in good health. Sample: blood. The chain joins TRBV5-1 to TRBJ2-4; D possibly corresponds to TRBD2 (6 bases). The J call may be faulty, since TRBJ2-7 better matches the DNA end. This chain's CDR3 is CASSPETKRVTYEQYF. DNA of the CDR3: TGCGCCAGCAGCCCCGAAACTAAGCGGGTTACCTACGAGCAGTACTTC.